The following is a T cell receptor (beta chain) sequence with its context. Its cognate antigen is unknown. As for treatment: approximately nine-day PBMC culture with coronavirus spike peptide pools or control peptides (ViraFEST assay). Gathered ahead of the COVID-19 pandemic (2011-2018) were the CD4+ T cells of the unexposed donor. Using peptide pools, antigen-specific T cells were expanded in ViraFEST before TCRs were sequenced. Two million PBMCs per well were cultured with approximately 9.8 IU/ml IL-2 and about 10 ug/ml peptide pools. Both day 3 and day 7 involved replacing half of the medium with fresh IL-2 medium. Oncomine TCR Beta short-read sequencing was applied to DNA from cultured CD4+ T cells. Genomic DNA was extracted from cultured CD4+ T cells. TCRdb redid the calling of the PCR reads with MiXCR, one entry per CDR3 protein. The table lists 11,000 or so distinct CDR3 sequences, roughly 35% of them singletons.

This entry belongs to a study of vaccination and CD4 T cells after COVID-19. The overall study: Overlapping spike peptides from SARS-CoV-2, HCoV-NL63, HCoV-OC43 and HCoV-229E served to stimulate the cells.

The CDR3 is made up of 10 amino acids. Germline-derived CDR1 and CDR2 are SGHAT and FQNNGV. Trimming stripped 11 bases from V and 8 bases from J, with 7 bases between. This sequence originates from a human donor in good health. The sequencing input was CD4+ T cells from blood, cultured in vitro. The chain joins TRBV11-2 to TRBJ1-6, with D hard to call. The CDR3 protein is CARAHSPLHF. DNA of the CDR3: TGTGCCCGAGCCCATTCACCCCTCCACTTT.